This is a list of T cell receptor beta chains from one sample in a study of tumor and adjacent non-tumor tissue in lung cancer. TCRdb independently ran MiXCR on the multiplex PCR reads; one entry per CDR3 protein. This sample has approximately 53,000 distinct CDR3 sequences, with 74% found just once. The sample comprised distant non-tumor lung tissue. These receptors came from a woman aged 55 to 70 with non-small cell lung cancer. CDR3s include the opening cysteine and the closing phenylalanine or tryptophan.

j_gene: TRBJ2-3
v_gene: TRBV6-2/TRBV6-3
CDR3aa: CASSYSIVTSGSSVGDTQYF

j_gene: TRBJ2-7
v_gene: TRBV4-3
CDR3aa: CASSQEIAGSYEQYF

j_gene: TRBJ1-5
v_gene: TRBV12-3/TRBV12-4
CDR3aa: CASRSGYGQPQHF

j_gene: TRBJ1-2
v_gene: TRBV9
CDR3aa: CASSVSDRGLGYTF

j_gene: TRBJ1-2
v_gene: TRBV11-2
CDR3aa: CACSPKWGTRVYGYTF

j_gene: TRBJ2-5
v_gene: TRBV14
CDR3aa: CASSQFSGGTQYF

j_gene: TRBJ2-2
v_gene: TRBV6-2/TRBV6-3
CDR3aa: CASSGRGRSTGELFF

j_gene: TRBJ1-1
v_gene: TRBV20-1
CDR3aa: CSAGANTEAFF

j_gene: TRBJ2-7
v_gene: TRBV4-3
CDR3aa: CASGQDNGQGVYEQYF

j_gene: TRBJ2-1
v_gene: TRBV29-1
CDR3aa: CSVGRRAGEHFF

j_gene: TRBJ2-1
v_gene: TRBV5-4
CDR3aa: CASSEASGGRDEQFF

j_gene: TRBJ1-3
v_gene: TRBV5-1
CDR3aa: CASSLDSPDSNTMYF

j_gene: TRBJ2-1
v_gene: TRBV10-3
CDR3aa: CAISDRGVNEQFF

j_gene: TRBJ1-2
v_gene: TRBV11-2
CDR3aa: CASSPKWGTRVYGYIF

j_gene: TRBJ2-7
v_gene: TRBV28
CDR3aa: CASSRPGEPLSYEYYF

j_gene: TRBJ1-2
v_gene: TRBV7-9
CDR3aa: CASSLASGVYGGYTF

j_gene: TRBJ2-2
v_gene: TRBV4-3
CDR3aa: CASSQPTSGVSTGELLF

j_gene: TRBJ2-5
v_gene: TRBV4-1
CDR3aa: CASSLKPLGPQETKYF

j_gene: TRBJ2-5
v_gene: TRBV28
CDR3aa: CTSSRLGETQYF

j_gene: TRBJ2-3
v_gene: TRBV6-2/TRBV6-3
CDR3aa: CDSSLGLAGLDTQYF

j_gene: TRBJ1-2
v_gene: TRBV11-2
CDR3aa: CVSSLGSGIYIF

j_gene: TRBJ1-6
v_gene: TRBV28
CDR3aa: CAGSPQGEGSSLHF

j_gene: TRBJ1-3
v_gene: TRBV7-2
CDR3aa: CASSPQSRNTIYF

j_gene: TRBJ2-3
v_gene: TRBV11-2
CDR3aa: CASSFSGSKGTDTQYF

j_gene: TRBJ1-4
v_gene: TRBV11-2
CDR3aa: CASNLERWGAKWELFF

j_gene: TRBJ2-7
v_gene: TRBV11-2
CDR3aa: CASSSPAVEQYF

j_gene: TRBJ2-3
v_gene: TRBV4-1
CDR3aa: CASSQVGGAIDTEYF

j_gene: TRBJ2-3
v_gene: TRBV4-2
CDR3aa: CAISQVGGDNTQYF

j_gene: TRBJ1-1
v_gene: TRBV11-2
CDR3aa: CASSIDPSGVTEDFF

j_gene: .
v_gene: TRBV11-2
CDR3aa: CTSSLGDEQYF

j_gene: TRBJ2-4
v_gene: TRBV6-2/TRBV6-3
CDR3aa: CVSSYDTLNIQYF

j_gene: TRBJ2-1
v_gene: TRBV5-1
CDR3aa: CARSLVSSCYNEQFF

j_gene: TRBJ1-1
v_gene: TRBV6-5
CDR3aa: CASSRESPNEAFF

j_gene: TRBJ2-7
v_gene: TRBV20-1
CDR3aa: CAGSEGWGEQYF

j_gene: TRBJ2-2
v_gene: TRBV6-6
CDR3aa: CASTYSGTEVNTGELFF

j_gene: TRBJ2-2
v_gene: TRBV11-1
CDR3aa: CASSPRLVAESTGELFF

j_gene: TRBJ1-4
v_gene: TRBV4-1
CDR3aa: CATRQEGTGGFEKLFF

j_gene: TRBJ2-2
v_gene: TRBV4-3
CDR3aa: CASSQGGGFWELLF

j_gene: TRBJ1-5
v_gene: TRBV4-3
CDR3aa: CASCLNLGGDQPQHF

j_gene: TRBJ2-3
v_gene: TRBV28
CDR3aa: CASSFLSDTQYF

j_gene: TRBJ2-1
v_gene: TRBV6-2/TRBV6-3
CDR3aa: CARTATLSYIEQFF

j_gene: TRBJ1-1
v_gene: TRBV11-2
CDR3aa: CANSLDPAPGYEALF

j_gene: TRBJ2-7
v_gene: TRBV4-3
CDR3aa: CANRQDSGRKQYF

j_gene: TRBJ2-1
v_gene: TRBV7-9
CDR3aa: CASSFGTSGRSYNEQFF

j_gene: TRBJ2-1
v_gene: TRBV12-3/TRBV12-4
CDR3aa: CASSSLEGGLHNEQFF

j_gene: TRBJ1-5
v_gene: TRBV28
CDR3aa: CASRARTQPQHF

j_gene: TRBJ1-2
v_gene: TRBV5-1
CDR3aa: CASSLEGEHGYTF

j_gene: TRBJ2-3
v_gene: TRBV28
CDR3aa: CASTPGGHDADTQYF

j_gene: TRBJ1-1
v_gene: TRBV6-5
CDR3aa: CASWGHLNTEAFF

j_gene: TRBJ1-3
v_gene: TRBV14
CDR3aa: CASRHGRGNTIYF

j_gene: TRBJ1-1
v_gene: TRBV29-1
CDR3aa: CSTGRNLNTEAFF

j_gene: TRBJ2-5
v_gene: TRBV6-5
CDR3aa: CASGRTGSQKTQYF

j_gene: TRBJ1-5
v_gene: TRBV28
CDR3aa: CASILGHLLFKQPQHF

j_gene: TRBJ2-4
v_gene: TRBV12-3/TRBV12-4
CDR3aa: CASSMTGVGIQYF